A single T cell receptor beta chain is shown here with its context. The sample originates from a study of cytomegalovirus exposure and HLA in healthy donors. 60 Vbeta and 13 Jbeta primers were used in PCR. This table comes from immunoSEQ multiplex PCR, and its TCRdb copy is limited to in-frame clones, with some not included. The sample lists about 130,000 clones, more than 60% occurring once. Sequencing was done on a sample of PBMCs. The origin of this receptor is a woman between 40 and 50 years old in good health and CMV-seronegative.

The CDR3 here is CASRAAGQLYEQYF. The CDR3 DNA is TGTGCCAGCCGGGCAGCGGGGCAGCTCTACGAGCAGTACTTC. J is TRBJ2-7 and V is TRBV25-1, with 7 bases lining up with TRBD2. The CDR3 runs to 14 residues. The ends lost 8 bases at V and 3 bases at J; junction bases unmatched: 10. Per germline, CDR1 MGHDK and CDR2 SYGVNS.